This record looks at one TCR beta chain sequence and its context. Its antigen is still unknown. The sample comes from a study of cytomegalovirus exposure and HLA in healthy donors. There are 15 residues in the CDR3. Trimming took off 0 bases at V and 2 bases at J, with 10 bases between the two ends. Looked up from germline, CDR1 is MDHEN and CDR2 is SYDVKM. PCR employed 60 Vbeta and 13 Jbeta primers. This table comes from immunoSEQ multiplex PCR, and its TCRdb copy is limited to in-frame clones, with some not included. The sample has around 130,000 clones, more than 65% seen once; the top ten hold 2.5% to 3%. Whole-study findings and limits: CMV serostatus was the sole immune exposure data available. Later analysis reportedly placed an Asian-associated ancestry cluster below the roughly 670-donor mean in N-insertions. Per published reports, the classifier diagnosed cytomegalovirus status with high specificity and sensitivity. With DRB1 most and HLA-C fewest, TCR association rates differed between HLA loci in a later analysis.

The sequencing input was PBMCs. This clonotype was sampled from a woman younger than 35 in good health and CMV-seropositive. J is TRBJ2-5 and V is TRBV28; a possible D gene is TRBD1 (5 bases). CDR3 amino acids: CASSLWDTEQETQYF. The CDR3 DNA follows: TGTGCCAGCAGTTTATGGGACACTGAGCAAGAGACCCAGTACTTC. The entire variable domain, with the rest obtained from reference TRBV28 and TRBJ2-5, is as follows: DVKVTQSSRYLVKRTGEKVFLECVQDMDHENMFWYRQDPGLGLRLIYFSYDVKMKEKGDIPEGYSVSREKKERFSLILESASTNQTSMYLCASSLWDTEQETQYFGPGTRLLVL.